This TCR beta chain was recorded in a study of CD8 T cells in Susac syndrome. General study results and limits: Individuals included in the TCR sequencing and HLA analysis were acknowledged by the study to be relatively few in number.

cDNA came from about 0.5 to 1 ug RNA primed by random hexamers. With immunoSEQ multiplex PCR, TCR beta CDR3 was amplified across 54 Vbeta and 13 Jbeta. TCRdb reprocessed the immunoSEQ multiplex PCR reads with MiXCR, giving one entry per CDR3 protein. This table has about 140,000 distinct CDR3 sequences, nearly 95% appearing once. V was cut by 4 bases and J by 0 bases, with 10 bases left in between. In germline, CDR1 is SGHDN, CDR2 FVKESK. The CDR3 extends over 14 amino acids. Healthy donors served as the controls. They were matched for age and sex. Isolation of CD8+ and CD4+ T cells was performed negatively, whereas enrichment of TEMRA cells was done by FACS. About this clonotype: Its cognate antigen is unknown.

The rearrangement links TRBV14 to TRBJ2-7, with a possible D match to TRBD1 (6 bases). The specimen sequenced was CD8+ T cells from PBMCs. The receptor was derived from a human donor in good health. CDR3 protein: CASSPRDTSYEQYF. CDR3 DNA: TGTGCCAGCAGCCCCCGGGACACCTCCTACGAGCAGTACTTC.